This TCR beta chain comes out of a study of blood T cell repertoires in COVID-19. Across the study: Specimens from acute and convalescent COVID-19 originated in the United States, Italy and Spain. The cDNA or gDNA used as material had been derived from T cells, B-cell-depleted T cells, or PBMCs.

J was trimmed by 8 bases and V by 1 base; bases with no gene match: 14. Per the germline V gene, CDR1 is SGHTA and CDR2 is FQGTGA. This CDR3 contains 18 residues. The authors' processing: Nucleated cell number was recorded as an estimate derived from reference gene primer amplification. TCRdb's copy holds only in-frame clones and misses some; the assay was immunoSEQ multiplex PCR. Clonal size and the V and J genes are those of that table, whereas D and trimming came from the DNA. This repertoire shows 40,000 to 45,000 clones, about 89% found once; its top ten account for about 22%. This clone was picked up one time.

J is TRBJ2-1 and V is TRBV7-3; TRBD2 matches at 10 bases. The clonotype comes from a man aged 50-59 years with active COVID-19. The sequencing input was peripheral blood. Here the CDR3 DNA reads TGTGCCAGCAGCTTAAGGCCGGTGGTAGCGGGAGGTCGGGATGAGCAGTTCTTC. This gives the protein CASSLRPVVAGGRDEQFF.